This entry lists 5 T cell receptor beta chains sequenced from one sample in a study of OX40 agonist ivuxolimab in advanced cancers. The data were produced by immunoSEQ multiplex PCR, yet TCRdb's version contains in-frame clones alone and is incomplete. The sample shows approximately 82,000 clones, around 83% of them seen only once. Material: CD4+ or CD8+ T cells sorted from blood, obtained in a trial of the OX40 agonist ivuxolimab. All receptors come from an adult with an advanced solid tumor such as melanoma, head and neck, liver or kidney cancer.

CDR3 nucleotide sequence: TGCGCCAGCAGCCAGGGGACCGCGAGCTCCTACAATGAGCAGTTCTTC. The encoded protein is CASSQGTASSYNEQFF. The chain employs TRBV4-3 and TRBJ2-1; D possibly matches TRBD1 or TRBD2 (5 bases each). V was cut by 3 bases and J by 0 bases, with 12 bases left in between. The CDR3 runs 16 residues. Germline CDR1 reads LGHNA; CDR2 reads YSLEER.

V usage is TRBV7-2 and J usage is TRBJ2-2; D gene ambiguous. The CDR3 contains 17 residues. The germline V gene has CDR1 SGHTA and CDR2 FQGNSA. Trimming cost V 4 bases and J 3 bases, with 18 bases left between them. This CDR3 is CASSSDGPPEDTGELFF. The CDR3 DNA reads TGTGCCAGCAGCTCCGACGGGCCACCCGAGGACACCGGGGAGCTGTTTTTT. Variable domain in full (rest from reference TRBV7-2 and TRBJ2-2): GAGVSQSPSNKVTEKGKDVELRCDPISGHTALYWYRQSLGQGLEFLIYFQGNSAPDKSGLPSDRFSAERTGGSVSTLTIQRTQQEDSAVYLCASSSDGPPEDTGELFFGEGSRLTVL.

The rearrangement links TRBV30 to TRBJ1-2; TRBD1 might be the D (5 bases). Trimming took 2 bases from V and 2 from J, leaving 15 bases between them. Germline CDR1 is GTSNPN and CDR2 is SVGIG (reference sequence). The CDR3 is 15 residues long. CDR3 region: CAWSTRGAGNYGYTF. The CDR3 DNA reads TGTGCCTGGAGTACGCGGGGCGCAGGCAACTATGGCTACACCTTC.

The rearrangement joins TRBV19 to TRBJ1-1, with 8 bases that match TRBD1. The CDR3 runs to 13 residues. Per germline, CDR1 LNHDA and CDR2 SQIVND (reference sequence). After removal of 10 bases from V and 1 base from J, the junction contained 5 bases not matched to a gene. The CDR3, as DNA: TGTGCCACGCGGACAGGGACGAACACTGAAGCTTTCTTT. Protein sequence: CATRTGTNTEAFF.

The chain carries TRBV6-6 and TRBJ2-1; perhaps TRBD1 as D (6 bases). The V end lost 4 bases, the J end lost 3 bases, and 13 bases lay between the germline ends. CDR3 size: 15 residues. CDR1 MNHNY and CDR2 SVGAGI come from the germline V gene (reference sequence). CDR3 loop: CASSSQDRNYNEQFF. Written as DNA, the CDR3 is TGTGCCAGCAGTTCCCAGGACAGAAACTACAATGAGCAGTTCTTC.